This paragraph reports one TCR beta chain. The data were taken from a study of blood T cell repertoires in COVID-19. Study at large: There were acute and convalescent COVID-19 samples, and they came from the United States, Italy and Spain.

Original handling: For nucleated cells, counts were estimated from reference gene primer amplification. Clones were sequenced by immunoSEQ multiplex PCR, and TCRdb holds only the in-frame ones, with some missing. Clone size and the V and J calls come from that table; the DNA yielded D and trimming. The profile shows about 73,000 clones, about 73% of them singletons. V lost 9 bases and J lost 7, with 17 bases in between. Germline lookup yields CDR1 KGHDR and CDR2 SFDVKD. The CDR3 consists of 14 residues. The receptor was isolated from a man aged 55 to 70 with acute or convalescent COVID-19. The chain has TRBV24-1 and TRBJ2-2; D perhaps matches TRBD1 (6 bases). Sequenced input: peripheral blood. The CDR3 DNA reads TGTGCCACCGTGGGGGCAGGGGCGGACGGGGAGCTGTTTTTT. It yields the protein CATVGAGADGELFF.